This T cell receptor (beta chain) came from a study of blood T cell repertoires in COVID-19. The overall study: The cDNA or gDNA used as material had been derived from T cells, B-cell-depleted T cells, or PBMCs.

Germline CDR1 and CDR2: SEHNR and FQNEAQ (reference sequence). V was trimmed by 5 bases and J by 8 bases, leaving 12 bases between them. The CDR3 covers 12 residues. Under the authors' procedure: Amplified reference gene primers provided the basis for estimating nucleated cell counts. Generated by immunoSEQ multiplex PCR, the TCRdb table keeps only in-frame clones and is missing some. V and J calls and clone size are given by that table; D and trimming were obtained from the DNA. The data hold around 300,000 clones, with approximately 90% observed a single time. The sample comprised peripheral blood. V is TRBV7-9 and J is TRBJ1-2; D perhaps matches TRBD1 (6 bases). The clonotype was recovered from a woman aged 25 to 39 with COVID-19, enrolled during active disease. The CDR3 reads CASSLDSGGYTF. The CDR3 DNA reads TGTGCCAGCAGCCTGGACAGTGGCGGCTACACCTTC.